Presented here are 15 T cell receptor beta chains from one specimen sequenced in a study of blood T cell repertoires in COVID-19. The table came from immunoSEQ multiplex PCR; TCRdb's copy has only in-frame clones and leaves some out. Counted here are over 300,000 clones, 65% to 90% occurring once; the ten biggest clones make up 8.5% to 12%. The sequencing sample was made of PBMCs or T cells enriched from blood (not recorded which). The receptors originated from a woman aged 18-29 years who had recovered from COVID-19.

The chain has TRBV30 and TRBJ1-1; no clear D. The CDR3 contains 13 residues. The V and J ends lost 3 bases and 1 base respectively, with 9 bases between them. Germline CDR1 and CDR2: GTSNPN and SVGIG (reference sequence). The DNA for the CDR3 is TGTGCCTGGAGACAGTTCAAGAACACTGAAGCTTTCTTT. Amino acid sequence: CAWRQFKNTEAFF.

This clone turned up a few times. The CDR3 region has the DNA TGTGCCAGCAGTTATCTCGGGCGGGGAGGGTCACCCCTCCACTTT. Residues: CASSYLGRGGSPLHF. J is TRBJ1-6 and V is TRBV6-5, with unresolved D. CDR3 length: 15 residues. Per the germline V gene, CDR1 is MNHEY and CDR2 is SVGAGI. Trimming left V 3 bases short and J 10 bases short, with 16 bases between.

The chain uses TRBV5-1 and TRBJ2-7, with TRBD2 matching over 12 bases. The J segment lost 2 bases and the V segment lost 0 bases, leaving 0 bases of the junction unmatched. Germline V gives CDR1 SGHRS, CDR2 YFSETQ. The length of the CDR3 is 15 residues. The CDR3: CASSLGTSGTYEQYF. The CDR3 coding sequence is TGCGCCAGCAGCTTGGGGACTAGCGGGACCTACGAGCAGTACTTC.

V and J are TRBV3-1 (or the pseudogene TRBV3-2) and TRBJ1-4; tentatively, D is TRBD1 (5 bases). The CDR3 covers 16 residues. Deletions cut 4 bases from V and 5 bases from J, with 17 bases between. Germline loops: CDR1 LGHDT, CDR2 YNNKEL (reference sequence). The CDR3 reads CASSRGTFVGNEKLFF. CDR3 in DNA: TGTGCCAGCAGCCGGGGGACTTTCGTAGGGAATGAAAAACTGTTTTTT.

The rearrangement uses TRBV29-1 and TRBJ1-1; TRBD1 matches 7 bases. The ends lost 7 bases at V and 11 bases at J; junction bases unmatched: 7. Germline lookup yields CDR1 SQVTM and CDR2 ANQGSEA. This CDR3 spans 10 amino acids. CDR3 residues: CSARQGLAFF. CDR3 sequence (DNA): TGCAGCGCGAGACAGGGTCTGGCTTTCTTT.

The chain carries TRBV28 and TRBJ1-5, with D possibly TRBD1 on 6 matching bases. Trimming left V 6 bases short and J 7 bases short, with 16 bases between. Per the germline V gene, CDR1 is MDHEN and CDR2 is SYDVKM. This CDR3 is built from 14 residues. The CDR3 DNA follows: TGTGCCAGCAGGGGGGCAAATACCGGGCAGCCCCAGCATTTT. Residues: CASRGANTGQPQHF.

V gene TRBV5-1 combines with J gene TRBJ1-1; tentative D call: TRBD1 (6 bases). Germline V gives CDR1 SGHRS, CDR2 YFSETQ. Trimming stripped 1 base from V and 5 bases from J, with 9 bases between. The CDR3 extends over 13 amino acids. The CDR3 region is CASSLTGFTEAFF. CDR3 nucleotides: TGCGCCAGCAGCTTGACAGGGTTTACTGAAGCTTTCTTT.

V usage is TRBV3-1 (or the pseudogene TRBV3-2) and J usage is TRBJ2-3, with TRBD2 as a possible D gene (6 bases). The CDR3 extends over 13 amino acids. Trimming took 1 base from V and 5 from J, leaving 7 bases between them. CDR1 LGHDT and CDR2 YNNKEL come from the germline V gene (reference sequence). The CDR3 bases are TGTGCCAGCAGCCAAGGGGGGGAAGATACGCAGTATTTT. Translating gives CASSQGGEDTQYF.

The CDR3 nucleotides read TGTGCCAGCAGCTACGGGATTGATAGCAATCAGCCCCAGCATTTT. Protein product: CASSYGIDSNQPQHF. V usage is TRBV7-9 and J usage is TRBJ1-5, with D hard to call. The CDR3 is 15 residues long. Germline V gene data show CDR1 as SEHNR and CDR2 as FQNEAQ (reference sequence). V lost 4 bases to trimming and J lost 0 bases, with 10 bases between them. The full variable domain, in which reference TRBV7-9 and TRBJ1-5 provide the parts outside the CDR3, is DTGVSQNPRHKITKRGQNVTFRCDPISEHNRLYWYRQTLGQGPEFLTYFQNEAQLEKSRLLSDRFSAERPKGSFSTLEIQRTEQGDSAMYLCASSYGIDSNQPQHFGDGTRLSIL.

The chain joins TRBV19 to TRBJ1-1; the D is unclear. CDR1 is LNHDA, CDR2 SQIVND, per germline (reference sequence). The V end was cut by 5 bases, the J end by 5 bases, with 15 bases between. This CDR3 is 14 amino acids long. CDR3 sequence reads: CASSPSVPGTEAFF. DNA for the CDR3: TGTGCCAGTAGTCCCTCCGTCCCCGGGACTGAAGCTTTCTTT. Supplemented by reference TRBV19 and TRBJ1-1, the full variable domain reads DGGITQSPKYLFRKEGQNVTLSCEQNLNHDAMYWYRQDPGQGLRLIYYSQIVNDFQKGDIAEGYSVSREKKESFPLTVTSAQKNPTAFYLCASSPSVPGTEAFFGQGTRLTVV.

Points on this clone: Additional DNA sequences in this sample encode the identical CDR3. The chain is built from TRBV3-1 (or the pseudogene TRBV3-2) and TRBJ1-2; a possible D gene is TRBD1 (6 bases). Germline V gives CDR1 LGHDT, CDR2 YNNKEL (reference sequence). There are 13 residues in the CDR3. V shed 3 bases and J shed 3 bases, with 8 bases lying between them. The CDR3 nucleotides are TGTGCCAGCAGCCAGGGGGCGGACTATGGCTACACCTTC. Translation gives CASSQGADYGYTF.

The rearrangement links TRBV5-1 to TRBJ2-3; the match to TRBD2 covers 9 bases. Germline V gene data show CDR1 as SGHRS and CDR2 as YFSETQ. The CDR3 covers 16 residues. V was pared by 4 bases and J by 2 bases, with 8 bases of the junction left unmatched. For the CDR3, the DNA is TGCGCCAGCAGCCCCTTACTAGCGGGCGCCACAGATACGCAGTATTTT. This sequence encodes CASSPLLAGATDTQYF.

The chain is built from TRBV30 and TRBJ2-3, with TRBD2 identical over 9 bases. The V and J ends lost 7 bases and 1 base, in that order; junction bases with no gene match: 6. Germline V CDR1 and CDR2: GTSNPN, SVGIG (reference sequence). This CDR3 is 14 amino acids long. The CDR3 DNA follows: TGTGCCTCGGGACTAGCAGAGGGCACAGATACGCAGTATTTT. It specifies CASGLAEGTDTQYF.

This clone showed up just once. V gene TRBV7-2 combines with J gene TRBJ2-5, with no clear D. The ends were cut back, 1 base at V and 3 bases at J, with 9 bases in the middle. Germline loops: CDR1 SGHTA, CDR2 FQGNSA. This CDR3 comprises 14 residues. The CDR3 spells CASSLDALKETQYF. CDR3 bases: TGTGCCAGCAGCTTAGATGCGCTCAAAGAGACCCAGTACTTC.

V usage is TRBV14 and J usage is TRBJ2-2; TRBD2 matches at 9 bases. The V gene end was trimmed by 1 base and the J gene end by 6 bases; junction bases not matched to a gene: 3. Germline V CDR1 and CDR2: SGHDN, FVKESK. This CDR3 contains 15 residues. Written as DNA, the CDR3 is TGTGCCAGCAGCCAAGTTTCTAGCGGGGCCGGGGAGCTGTTTTTT. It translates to CASSQVSSGAGELFF. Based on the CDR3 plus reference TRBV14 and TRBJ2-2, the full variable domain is EAGVTQFPSHSVIEKGQTVTLRCDPISGHDNLYWYRRVMGKEIKFLLHFVKESKQDESGMPNNRFLAERTGGTYSTLKVQPAELEDSGVYFCASSQVSSGAGELFFGEGSRLTVL.